A selection of T cell receptor beta chains follows, all from one sample in a study of beta chain features in type 1 diabetes. The assay was immunoSEQ multiplex PCR, and TCRdb's table has in-frame clones only and misses some. The repertoire holds about 340,000 clones, with around an eighth as singletons. The material sequenced was naive CD4+ T cells from blood. The receptors were sampled from a woman under 30 with type 1 diabetes. Each CDR3 is given with its conserved first and last residue. D genes are given only for firm matches. The size field is filled for only some rows; it gives once, few, many or a size class.

J | size | V | D | length | CDR3 | DNA
TRBJ1-4 | few | TRBV5-1 | . | 13 | CASSLVGDEKLFF | TGCGCCAGCAGCTTGGTCGGAGATGAAAAACTGTTTTTT
TRBJ2-5 | . | TRBV29-1 | . | 14 | CSVGEKGWQETQYF | TGCAGCGTTGGGGAGAAAGGTTGGCAAGAGACCCAGTACTTC
TRBJ1-2 | few | TRBV28 | . | 14 | CATSGFAGEKGYTF | TGTGCCACCTCCGGCTTCGCGGGGGAGAAGGGCTACACCTTC
TRBJ2-1 | . | TRBV25-1 | . | 13 | CASSEAGVHEQFF | TGTGCCAGCAGTGAGGCAGGGGTGCATGAGCAGTTCTTC
TRBJ2-1 | few | TRBV7-2 | TRBD2 | 16 | CASRQTGTSSYNEQFF | TGTGCCAGCAGGCAGACCGGGACTAGCTCTTACAATGAGCAGTTCTTC
TRBJ2-1 | . | TRBV5-4 | TRBD2 | 15 | CASSRSGSHYNEQFF | TGTGCCAGCAGCCGCAGCGGGAGCCACTACAATGAGCAGTTCTTC
TRBJ2-3 | . | TRBV30 | . | 11 | CAWSVRGRLAF | TGTGCCTGGAGTGTAAGGGGGCGACTAGCGTTT
TRBJ2-2 | . | TRBV2 | TRBD1 | 14 | CASRDRENTGELFF | TGTGCCAGCAGAGACAGGGAGAACACCGGGGAGCTGTTTTTT
TRBJ1-2 | . | TRBV9 | TRBD1 | 14 | CASSVEGQGYGYTF | TGTGCCAGCAGCGTAGAGGGACAGGGTTATGGCTACACCTTC
TRBJ1-1 | . | TRBV30 | . | 12 | CARGRENTEAFF | TGTGCCCGGGGGAGGGAGAACACTGAAGCTTTCTTT
TRBJ2-2 | . | TRBV18 | . | 17 | CASSPGVPATATGELFF | TGTGCCAGCTCACCAGGGGTACCGGCGACAGCCACCGGGGAGCTGTTTTTT
TRBJ2-6 | few | TRBV5-1 | . | 18 | CASSLAGRGRSGANVLTF | TGCGCCAGCAGCTTGGCGGGCAGGGGTCGCTCTGGGGCCAACGTCCTGACTTTC
TRBJ2-1 | few | TRBV7-2 | . | 12 | CASSLGRNEQFF | TGTGCCAGCAGCTTAGGGAGAAATGAGCAGTTCTTC
TRBJ2-1 | . | TRBV6-5 | TRBD2 | 16 | CASSYSVSGSPTEQFF | TGTGCCAGCAGTTACTCGGTTAGCGGGTCCCCTACGGAGCAGTTCTTC
TRBJ2-5 | few | TRBV5-6 | TRBD1 | 19 | CASSLARGGTGDLQETQYF | TGTGCCAGCAGCTTGGCCCGGGGGGGGACAGGGGATTTACAAGAGACCCAGTACTTC
TRBJ1-2 | . | TRBV11-3 | . | 14 | CASSSDIPNYGYTF | TGTGCCAGCAGCTCTGACATACCTAACTATGGCTACACCTTC
TRBJ2-3 | few | TRBV5-1 | . | 16 | CASTAPQGTPTDTQYF | TGCGCCAGTACCGCGCCGCAGGGGACCCCCACAGATACGCAGTATTTT
TRBJ2-1 | . | TRBV5-4 | . | 12 | CASSSGIDEQFF | TGTGCCAGCAGCTCAGGGATCGATGAGCAGTTCTTC
TRBJ1-2 | . | TRBV18 | . | 12 | CASSPEGRGYTF | TGTGCCAGCTCACCCGAGGGCCGCGGCTACACCTTC
TRBJ2-1 | . | TRBV5-6 | TRBD1 | 16 | CASSLTPGTGNNEQFF | TGTGCCAGCAGCTTGACCCCCGGGACAGGGAACAATGAGCAGTTCTTC